This T cell receptor (beta chain) was captured in a study of blood T cell repertoires in COVID-19 (TCRdb year 2020). For context, the study as a whole: The collaborator samples originated in the United States, Italy and Spain and spanned the acute and convalescent phases of COVID-19. The material from the prospective study consisted of cDNA or gDNA derived from T cells, B-cell-depleted T cells, or PBMCs. Subjects who had been exposed to COVID-19, were actively infected with it, or had recovered from it provided the deeply sampled blood TCRbeta repertoires that made up the dataset. The repertoires were released in a freely available public database meant as a resource for research on the immune response to SARS-CoV-2. The samples were drawn from two sources: the first 160 participants of the ongoing ImmuneRACE study, and over 1,000 subjects contributed by 6 global collaborators. The sample metadata nearly always contained a de-identified subject ID, COVID-19 status, age in years and sex. Where available, HLA class I and class II types were obtained from metadata supplied by the sample provider rather than from assay-based typing. The study at large found these results: The quantity of clinical and demographic metadata differed by source and by participant and was supplied without curation.

Trimming takes 4 bases from V and 2 bases from J, and the germline ends sit 11 bases apart. The germline V gene specifies SGDLS as CDR1 and YYNGEE as CDR2. From the cysteine through the phenylalanine, the CDR3 covers 14 amino acids. The kept DNA is CDR3 alone, 42 bases in frame from the first base. The immunoSEQ Assay, a bias-controlled multiplex PCR, was used to amplify TCRbeta CDR3 regions from genomic DNA. In the original analysis: Within the assay, amplification of reference gene primers was used to estimate how many nucleated cells each sample contained. To quantify the absolute abundance of each unique TCRbeta CDR3 rearrangement, sequence reads were collapsed and filtered. For each sample, productive Simpson clonality was calculated by taking the square root of Simpson's diversity index across productive rearrangements. Here the immuneACCESS table is served through TCRdb, limited to in-frame sequences with V and J called. Missing clones are a known gap in these copies; in checked studies unresolved V genes cover under half, and the rest lacks a known reason. The V and J calls and the clone size are those of that table, but D and trimming were determined from the DNA. The sample data list 170,000 or so clones, and roughly 90% of these were observed just once. The ten biggest clones cover 6.5% to 8.5% of the sample.

Participants in the prospective study were enrolled through a virtual design, were aged roughly 18 to 100 years, and lived in about 25 United States geographic areas. To assign participants to cohorts, the prospective study relied on clinical history that participants themselves reported in a screening survey and a study questionnaire. Recovered participants in ImmuneRACE Cohort 3 were defined as having two consecutive negative NP/OP PCR tests, clearance from a healthcare professional, or resolution of symptoms. In the prospective study, mobile phlebotomists collected whole blood, serum and a nasopharyngeal or oropharyngeal swab from each participant. Additional blood draws and questionnaires over an approximately 2-month period could optionally be provided by prospective study participants. Before DNA extraction, prospective study blood samples were shipped either frozen or at room temperature.

A word on this clone: Its binding antigen is unknown. No much larger clone is present one base from it, and per-base qualities are unavailable.

The TCR comes from a woman aged 45-60 years who had recovered from COVID-19. The sample comprised PBMCs or T cells enriched from blood (not recorded which). This receptor chain uses TRBV9 and TRBJ2-3; the D gene cannot be named for sure. The CDR3 amino acid sequence is: CASSPLGTTDTQYF. In nucleotides, the sequence is TGTGCCAGCAGCCCGCTAGGCACCACAGATACGCAGTATTTT.